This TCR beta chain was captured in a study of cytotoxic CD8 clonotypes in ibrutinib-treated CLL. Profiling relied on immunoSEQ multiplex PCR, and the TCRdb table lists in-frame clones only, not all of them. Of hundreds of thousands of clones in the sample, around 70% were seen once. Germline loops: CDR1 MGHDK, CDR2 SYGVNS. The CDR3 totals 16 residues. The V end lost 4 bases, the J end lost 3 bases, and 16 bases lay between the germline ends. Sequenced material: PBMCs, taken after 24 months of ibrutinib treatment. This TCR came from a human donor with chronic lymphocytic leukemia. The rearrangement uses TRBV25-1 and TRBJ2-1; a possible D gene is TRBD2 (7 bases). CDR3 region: CASSGRGAGVYNEQFF. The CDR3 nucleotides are TGTGCCAGCAGTGGCCGGGGGGCGGGAGTCTACAATGAGCAGTTCTTC.